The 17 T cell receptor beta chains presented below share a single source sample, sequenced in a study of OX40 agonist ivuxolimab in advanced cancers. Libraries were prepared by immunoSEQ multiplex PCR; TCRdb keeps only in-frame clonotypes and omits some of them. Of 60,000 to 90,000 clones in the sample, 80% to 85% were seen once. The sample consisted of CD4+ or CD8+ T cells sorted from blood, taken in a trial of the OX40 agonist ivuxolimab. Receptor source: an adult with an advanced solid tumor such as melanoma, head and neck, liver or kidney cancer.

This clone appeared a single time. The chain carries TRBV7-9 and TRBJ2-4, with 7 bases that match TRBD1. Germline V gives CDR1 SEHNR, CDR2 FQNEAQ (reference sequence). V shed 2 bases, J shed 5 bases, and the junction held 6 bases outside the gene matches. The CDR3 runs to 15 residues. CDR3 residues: CASSLNWDRQNIQYF. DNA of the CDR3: TGTGCCAGCAGCTTAAATTGGGACAGACAAAACATTCAGTACTTC.

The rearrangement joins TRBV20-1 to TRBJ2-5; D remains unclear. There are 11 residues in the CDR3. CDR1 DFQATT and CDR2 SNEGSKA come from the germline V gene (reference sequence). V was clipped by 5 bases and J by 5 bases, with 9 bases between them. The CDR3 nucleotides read TGCAGTGCTGGCTACGGGGAGACCCAGTACTTC. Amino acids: CSAGYGETQYF.

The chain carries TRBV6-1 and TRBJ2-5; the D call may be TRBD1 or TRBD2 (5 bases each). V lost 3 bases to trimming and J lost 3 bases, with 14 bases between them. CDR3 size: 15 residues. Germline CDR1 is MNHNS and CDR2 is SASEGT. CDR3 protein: CASSEEDTSKETQYF. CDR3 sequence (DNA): TGTGCCAGCAGTGAGGAGGACACATCCAAAGAGACCCAGTACTTC.

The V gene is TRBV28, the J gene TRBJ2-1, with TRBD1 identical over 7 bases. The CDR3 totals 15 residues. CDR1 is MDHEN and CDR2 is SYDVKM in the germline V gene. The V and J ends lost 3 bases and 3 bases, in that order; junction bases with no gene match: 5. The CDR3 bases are TGTGCCAGCAGTTTTCCCAGGGGGAACTACAATGAGCAGTTCTTC. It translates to CASSFPRGNYNEQFF.

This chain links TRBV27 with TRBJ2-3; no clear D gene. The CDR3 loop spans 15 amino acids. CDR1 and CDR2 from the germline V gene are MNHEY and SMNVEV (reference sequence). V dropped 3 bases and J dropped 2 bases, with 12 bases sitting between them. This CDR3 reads CASSFRFPHTDTQYF. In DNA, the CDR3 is TGTGCCAGCAGTTTTCGCTTCCCTCACACAGATACGCAGTATTTT.

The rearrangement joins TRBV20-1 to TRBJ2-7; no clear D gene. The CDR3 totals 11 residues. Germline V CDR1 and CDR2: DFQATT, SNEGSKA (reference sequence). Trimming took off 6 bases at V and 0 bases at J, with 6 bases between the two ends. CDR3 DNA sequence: TGCAGTGCGGAGAGCTCCTACGAGCAGTACTTC. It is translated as CSAESSYEQYF.

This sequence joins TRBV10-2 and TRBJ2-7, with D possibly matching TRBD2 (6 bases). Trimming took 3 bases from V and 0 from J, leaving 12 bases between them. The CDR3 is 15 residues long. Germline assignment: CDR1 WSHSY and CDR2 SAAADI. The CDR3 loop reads CASSEGGASSYEQYF. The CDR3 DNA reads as TGCGCCAGCAGTGAAGGCGGGGCAAGCTCCTACGAGCAGTACTTC.

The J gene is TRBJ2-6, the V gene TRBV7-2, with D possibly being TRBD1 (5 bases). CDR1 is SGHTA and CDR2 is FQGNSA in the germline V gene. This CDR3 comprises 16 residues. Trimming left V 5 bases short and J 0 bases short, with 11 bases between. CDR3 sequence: CASSQDQGSGANVLTF. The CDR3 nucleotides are TGTGCCAGCAGCCAAGATCAGGGCTCTGGGGCCAACGTCCTGACTTTC.

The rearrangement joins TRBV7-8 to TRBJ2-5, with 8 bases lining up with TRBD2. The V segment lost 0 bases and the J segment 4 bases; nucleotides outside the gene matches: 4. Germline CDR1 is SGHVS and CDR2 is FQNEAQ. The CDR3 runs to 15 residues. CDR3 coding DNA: TGTGCCAGCAGCTTAGCCGGGGGGGGTTTAGAGACCCAGTACTTC. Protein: CASSLAGGGLETQYF.

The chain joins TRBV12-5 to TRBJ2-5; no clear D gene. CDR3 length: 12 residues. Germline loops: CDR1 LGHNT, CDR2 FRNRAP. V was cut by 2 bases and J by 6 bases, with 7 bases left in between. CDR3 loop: CASGLQEKTQYF. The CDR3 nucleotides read TGTGCTAGTGGTTTGCAGGAGAAGACCCAGTACTTC.

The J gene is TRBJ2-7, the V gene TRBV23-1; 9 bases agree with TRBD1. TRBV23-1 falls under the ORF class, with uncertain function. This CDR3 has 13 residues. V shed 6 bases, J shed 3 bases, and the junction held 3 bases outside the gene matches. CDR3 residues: CASRTTGGYEQYF. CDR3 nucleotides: TGCGCCAGCAGAACGACAGGGGGCTACGAGCAGTACTTC.

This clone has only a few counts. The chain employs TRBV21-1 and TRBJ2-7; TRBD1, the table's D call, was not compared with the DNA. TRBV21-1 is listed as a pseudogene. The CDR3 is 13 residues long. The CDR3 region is CATRQLRGGEQYF. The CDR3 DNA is TGTGCCACCAGACAGCTACGAGGGGGCGAGCAGTACTTC.

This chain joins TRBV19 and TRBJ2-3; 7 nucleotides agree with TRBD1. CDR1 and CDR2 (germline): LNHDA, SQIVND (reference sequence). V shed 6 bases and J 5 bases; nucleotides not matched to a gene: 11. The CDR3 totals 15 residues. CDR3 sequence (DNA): TGTGCCAGTAGCCGAGACAGGGCGGCGGAAGATACGCAGTATTTT. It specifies CASSRDRAAEDTQYF.

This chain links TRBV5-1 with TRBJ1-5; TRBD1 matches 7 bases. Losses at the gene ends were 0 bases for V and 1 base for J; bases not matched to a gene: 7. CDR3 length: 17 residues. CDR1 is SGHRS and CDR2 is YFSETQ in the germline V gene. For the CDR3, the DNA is TGCGCCAGCAGCTTGGCCCCTAGGGGGCGAAGCAATCAGCCCCAGCATTTT. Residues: CASSLAPRGRSNQPQHF.

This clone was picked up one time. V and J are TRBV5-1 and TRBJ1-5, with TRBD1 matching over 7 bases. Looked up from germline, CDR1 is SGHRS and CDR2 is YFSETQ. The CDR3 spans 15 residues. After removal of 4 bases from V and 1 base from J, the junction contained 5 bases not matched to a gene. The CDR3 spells CASSPQGISNQPQHF. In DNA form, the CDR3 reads TGCGCCAGCAGCCCACAGGGGATCAGCAATCAGCCCCAGCATTTT.

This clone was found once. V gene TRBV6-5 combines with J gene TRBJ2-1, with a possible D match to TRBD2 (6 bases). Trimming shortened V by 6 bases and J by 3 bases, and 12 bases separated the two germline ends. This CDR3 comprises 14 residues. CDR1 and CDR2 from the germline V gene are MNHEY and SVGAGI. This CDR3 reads CASSVAGIYNEQFF. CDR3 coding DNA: TGTGCCAGCAGCGTGGCGGGGATCTACAATGAGCAGTTCTTC.

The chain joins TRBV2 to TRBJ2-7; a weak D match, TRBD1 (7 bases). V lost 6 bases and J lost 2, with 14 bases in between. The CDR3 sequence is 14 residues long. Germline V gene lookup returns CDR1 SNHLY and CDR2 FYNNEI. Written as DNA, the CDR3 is TGTGCCAGCAGGACAGGGACTTCTACCTACGAGCAGTACTTC. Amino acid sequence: CASRTGTSTYEQYF.